This is a list of T cell receptor beta chains from one sample in a study of blood T cell repertoires in COVID-19. This table comes from immunoSEQ multiplex PCR, and its TCRdb copy is limited to in-frame clones, with some not included. This sample yields over 250,000 clones, of which around nine tenths are seen a single time; 2% to 2.5% belongs to the top ten. Sequencing input: peripheral blood. The source is a man aged 50-59 years with acute or convalescent COVID-19. CDR3s include the opening cysteine and the closing phenylalanine or tryptophan. Fields, in order: D gene, J gene, clone size, V gene, CDR3 protein, CDR3 DNA. The D gene is left open where the match is weak. Only part of the rows carry a size: once, few, many, or a class if the clone is expanded.

>TRBD1|TRBJ1-2|once|TRBV5-4
CASSFSGQGAGYTF
TGTGCCAGCAGCTTCTCGGGACAGGGTGCCGGCTACACCTTC
>-|TRBJ1-1|-|TRBV7-3
CASSLSDSTEAFF
TGTGCCAGCAGCTTGAGTGATAGCACTGAAGCTTTCTTT
>-|TRBJ2-7|-|TRBV18
CASSSSRGHPSQEQYF
TGTGCCAGCTCATCGTCAAGAGGACACCCATCTCAGGAGCAGTACTTC
>-|TRBJ2-3|-|TRBV18
CASSPGAGGTDTQYF
TGTGCCAGCTCACCGGGGGCAGGAGGCACAGATACGCAGTATTTT
>TRBD1|TRBJ1-1|few|TRBV5-4
CASSDRVPGQGLTEAFF
TGTGCCAGCAGCGACCGAGTCCCGGGACAGGGGTTAACTGAAGCTTTCTTT
>TRBD1|TRBJ1-4|-|TRBV5-1
CASSLHQGGNEKLFF
TGCGCCAGCAGCTTACACCAGGGGGGCAATGAAAAACTGTTTTTT
>-|TRBJ2-1|-|TRBV7-2
CASSSTRGSYNEQFF
TGTGCCAGCAGCTCAACTAGAGGCTCCTACAATGAGCAGTTCTTC
>-|TRBJ1-2|few|TRBV2
CASSGALNYGYTF
TGTGCCAGCAGTGGGGCCTTAAACTATGGCTACACCTTC
>-|TRBJ2-7|few|TRBV4-1
CASSQGQVGDREQYF
TGCGCCAGCAGCCAAGGGCAGGTCGGGGATCGGGAGCAGTACTTC
>-|TRBJ1-2|-|TRBV6-1
CASSEAVGRPLYGYTF
TGTGCCAGCAGTGAAGCGGTAGGCAGGCCACTCTATGGCTACACCTTC
>-|TRBJ2-2|-|TRBV14
CASSPSTHSGELFF
TGTGCCAGCAGCCCGAGCACTCATTCCGGGGAGCTGTTTTTT
>-|TRBJ1-2|-|TRBV18
CASSPIGGSYGYTF
TGTGCCAGCTCACCAATAGGGGGATCCTATGGCTACACCTTC
>TRBD2|TRBJ2-7|-|TRBV5-1
CASSLGFLADYEQYF
TGCGCCAGCAGCTTGGGTTTCCTAGCGGATTACGAGCAGTACTTC
>TRBD1|TRBJ2-7|-|TRBV18
CASSLRDRGYEQYF
TGTGCCAGCTCACTTCGGGACAGGGGTTACGAGCAGTACTTC
>TRBD1|TRBJ2-2|-|TRBV19
CASSKTGRNTGELFF
TGTGCCAGTAGTAAGACAGGGAGGAACACCGGGGAGCTGTTTTTT
>TRBD2|TRBJ2-1|-|TRBV7-9
CASRLEWGGRNEQFF
TGTGCCAGCCGCTTGGAATGGGGGGGTCGGAATGAGCAGTTCTTC
>-|TRBJ1-1|-|TRBV7-9
CASSLGQGRIVEAFF
TGTGCCAGCAGCTTAGGTCAGGGGCGCATAGTTGAAGCTTTCTTT
>TRBD1|TRBJ2-5|-|TRBV7-3
CASSSTGGQETQYF
TGTGCCAGCAGCTCTACAGGGGGCCAAGAGACCCAGTACTTC
>-|TRBJ1-1|-|TRBV14
CASSQDRVPAFF
TGTGCCAGCAGCCAAGACAGGGTACCGGCTTTCTTT
>-|TRBJ2-2|-|TRBV2
CASKPEGGHTGELFF
TGTGCCAGCAAGCCTGAGGGGGGGCACACCGGGGAGCTGTTTTTT
>TRBD2|TRBJ2-7|-|TRBV3-1/TRBV3-2
CASSPTSGYEQYF
TGTGCCAGCAGCCCGACTAGCGGGTACGAGCAGTACTTC
>-|TRBJ2-2|-|TRBV2
CASSYTGELFF
TGTGCCAGCAGCTACACCGGGGAGCTGTTTTTT
>-|TRBJ2-5|-|TRBV12-3/TRBV12-4
CASSLGSDGTQYF
TGTGCCAGCAGTTTGGGGAGTGATGGGACCCAGTACTTC
>TRBD2|TRBJ2-1|few|TRBV4-1
CASSLPTGGGNEQFF
TGCGCCAGCAGCCTCCCGACGGGGGGGGGAAATGAGCAGTTCTTC
>TRBD1|TRBJ2-7|-|TRBV30
CAWRGQLSYEQYF
TGTGCCTGGAGGGGACAGCTCTCCTACGAGCAGTACTTC
>-|TRBJ1-2|-|TRBV5-4
CASSRPYRELNYGYTF
TGTGCCAGCAGCCGACCTTACAGGGAACTTAACTATGGCTACACCTTC
>-|TRBJ2-5|-|TRBV5-1
CASSLVGRSTQYF
TGCGCCAGCAGCTTGGTAGGCAGGTCGACCCAGTACTTC
>-|TRBJ2-5|-|TRBV7-9
CASSFGEAQYF
TGTGCCAGCAGCTTCGGTGAGGCCCAGTACTTC
>-|TRBJ1-5|-|TRBV3-1/TRBV3-2
CASSPHWGDQPQHF
TGTGCCAGCAGCCCGCACTGGGGCGATCAGCCCCAGCATTTT
>TRBD1|TRBJ1-2|-|TRBV11-2
CASSTTGIGTF
TGTGCCAGCAGCACGACAGGGATTGGTACCTTC
>TRBD1|TRBJ1-2|-|TRBV5-6
CASSIGTAYGYTF
TGTGCCAGCAGTATCGGGACAGCCTATGGCTACACCTTC
>-|TRBJ2-1|once|TRBV10-3
CAISDGGRNEQFF
TGTGCCATCAGTGACGGGGGTAGGAATGAGCAGTTCTTC
>-|TRBJ1-3|-|TRBV3-1/TRBV3-2
CASSQGENGNTIYF
TGTGCCAGCAGCCAAGGGGAGAACGGAAACACCATATATTTT
>-|TRBJ2-7|many|TRBV5-8
CASSLPDSYEQYF
TGTGCCAGCAGCTTGCCAGATTCCTACGAGCAGTACTTC
>-|TRBJ1-5|-|TRBV30
CAWSLGGSNQPQHF
TGTGCCTGGAGTCTAGGGGGAAGCAATCAGCCCCAGCATTTT
>-|TRBJ1-2|-|TRBV5-6
CASSLVGVGYTF
TGTGCCAGCAGCTTGGTCGGGGTTGGCTACACCTTC
>-|TRBJ1-6|-|TRBV14
CASSQETDNSPLHF
TGTGCCAGCAGCCAAGAGACAGATAATTCACCCCTCCACTTT
>-|TRBJ1-5|-|TRBV10-3
CAISERAGRDSNQPQHF
TGTGCCATCAGTGAGAGAGCAGGGAGGGATAGCAATCAGCCCCAGCATTTT
>-|TRBJ1-2|-|TRBV3-1/TRBV3-2
CASSQTGVNYGYTF
TGTGCCAGCAGCCAAACCGGGGTTAACTATGGCTACACCTTC
>TRBD1|TRBJ2-7|-|TRBV24-1
CATSPGTALFEQYF
TGTGCCACCAGTCCCGGGACAGCCCTTTTCGAGCAGTACTTC
>-|TRBJ1-6|-|TRBV30
CAWRSRTTQSYNSPLHF
TGTGCCTGGAGATCCAGGACAACTCAATCCTATAATTCACCCCTCCACTTT
>TRBD1|TRBJ1-5|-|TRBV7-9
CASSARQGLGPQHF
TGTGCCAGCAGCGCCCGACAGGGATTGGGGCCCCAGCATTTT
>-|TRBJ2-2|-|TRBV6-4
CASSEQGTGELFF
TGTGCCAGCAGTGAACAGGGCACCGGGGAGCTGTTTTTT
>-|TRBJ2-5|-|TRBV9
CASSPREGGAWETQYF
TGTGCCAGCAGCCCCCGGGAAGGGGGGGCCTGGGAGACCCAGTACTTC
>-|TRBJ1-5|-|TRBV7-8
CASSPPMVIANQPQHF
TGTGCCAGCAGCCCCCCCATGGTTATAGCAAATCAGCCCCAGCATTTT